This TCR beta chain emerged from a study of CXCR3-negative and CXCR3-positive naive CD8 T cells. Findings and limits, study-wide: Comparison of naive cells showed more hydrophobic TRB CDR3s in CXCR3-positive than in CXCR3-negative naive cells. Memory cells diverged, while naive CXCR3-positive and CXCR3-negative cells had similar TRBV-TRBJ usage.

A remark on this clonotype: Its antigen is as yet unknown.

UMI-tagged TRB cDNA libraries were built via 5' RACE. TCRdb re-called the 5' RACE reads; one entry per CDR3 protein, DNA not given. This sample's table has about 130,000 distinct CDR3 sequences. Germline CDR1 SGHDN, CDR2 FVKESK. The length of the CDR3 is 14 residues. Naive CD8+ T cells had a CD45RO-CCR7+CD27+CD95- phenotype. Source material: naive CXCR3- CD8+ T cells from blood. Stated subset: CD45RO-CCR7+CD27+CD95- naive CD8+ T cells lacking CXCR3 (TNR3-). The chain combines TRBV14 with TRBJ2-7; the D call from TCRdb, TRBD2, cannot be confirmed without DNA. The sequence was collected from a human donor in good health. Some clones in this sample may be carry-over from other donors' samples. The CDR3 sequence is CASSQGGYSYEQYF. Using reference TRBV14 and TRBJ2-7 for the parts outside the CDR3, the full variable domain is EAGVTQFPSHSVIEKGQTVTLRCDPISGHDNLYWYRRVMGKEIKFLLHFVKESKQDESGMPNNRFLAERTGGTYSTLKVQPAELEDSGVYFCASSQGGYSYEQYFGPGTRLTVT.